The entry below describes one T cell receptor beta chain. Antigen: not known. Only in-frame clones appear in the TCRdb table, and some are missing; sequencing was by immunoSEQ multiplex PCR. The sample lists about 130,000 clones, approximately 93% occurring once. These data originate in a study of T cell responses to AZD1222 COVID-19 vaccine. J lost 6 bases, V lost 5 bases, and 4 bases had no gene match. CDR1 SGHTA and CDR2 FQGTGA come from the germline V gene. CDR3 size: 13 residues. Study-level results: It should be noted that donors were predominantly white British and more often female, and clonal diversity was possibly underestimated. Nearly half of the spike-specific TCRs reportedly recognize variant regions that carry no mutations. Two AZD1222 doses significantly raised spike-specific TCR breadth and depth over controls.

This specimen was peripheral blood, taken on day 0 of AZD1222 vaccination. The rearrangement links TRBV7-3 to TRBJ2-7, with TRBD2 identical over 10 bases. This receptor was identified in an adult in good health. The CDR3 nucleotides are TGTGCCAGCAGCCAGGGACTAGCGTCCGAGCAGTACTTC. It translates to CASSQGLASEQYF.